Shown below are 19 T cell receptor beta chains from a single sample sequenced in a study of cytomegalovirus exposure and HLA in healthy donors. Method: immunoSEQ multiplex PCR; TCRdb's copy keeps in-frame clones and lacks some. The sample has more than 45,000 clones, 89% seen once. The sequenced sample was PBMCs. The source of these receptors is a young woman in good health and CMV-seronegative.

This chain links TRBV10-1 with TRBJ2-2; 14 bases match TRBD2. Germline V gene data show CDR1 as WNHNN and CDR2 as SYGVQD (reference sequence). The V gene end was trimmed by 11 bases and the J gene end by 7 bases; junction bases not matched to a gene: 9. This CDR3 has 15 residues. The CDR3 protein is CAGPGLAGEFGELFF. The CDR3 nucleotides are TGCGCCGGCCCGGGACTAGCGGGAGAATTCGGGGAGCTGTTTTTT.

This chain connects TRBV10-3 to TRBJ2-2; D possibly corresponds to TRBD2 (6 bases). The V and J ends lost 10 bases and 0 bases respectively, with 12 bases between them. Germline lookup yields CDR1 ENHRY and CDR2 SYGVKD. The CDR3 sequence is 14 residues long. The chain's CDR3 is CATLEGPNTGELFF. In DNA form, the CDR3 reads TGTGCCACCCTGGAGGGACCGAACACCGGGGAGCTGTTTTTT.

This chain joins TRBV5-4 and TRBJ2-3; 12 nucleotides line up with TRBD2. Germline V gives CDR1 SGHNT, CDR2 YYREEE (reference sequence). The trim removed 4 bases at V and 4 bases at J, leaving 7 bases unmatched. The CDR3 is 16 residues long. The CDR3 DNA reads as TGTGCCAGCAGCCACCCGACTAGCGGGAGCTCAGATACGCAGTATTTT. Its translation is CASSHPTSGSSDTQYF.

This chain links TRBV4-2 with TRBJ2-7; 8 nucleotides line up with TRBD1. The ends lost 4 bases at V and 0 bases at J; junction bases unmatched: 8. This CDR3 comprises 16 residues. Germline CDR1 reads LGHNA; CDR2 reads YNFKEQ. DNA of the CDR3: TGTGCCAGCAGCCCTACGGGACAGGCCTTCTCCTACGAGCAGTACTTC. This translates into CASSPTGQAFSYEQYF.

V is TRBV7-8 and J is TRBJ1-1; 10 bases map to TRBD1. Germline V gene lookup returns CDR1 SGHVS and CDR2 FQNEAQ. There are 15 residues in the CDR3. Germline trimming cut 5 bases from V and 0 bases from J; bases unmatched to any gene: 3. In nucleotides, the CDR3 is TGTGCCAGCAGCGACAGGGGGCCATTGAACACTGAAGCTTTCTTT. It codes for CASSDRGPLNTEAFF.

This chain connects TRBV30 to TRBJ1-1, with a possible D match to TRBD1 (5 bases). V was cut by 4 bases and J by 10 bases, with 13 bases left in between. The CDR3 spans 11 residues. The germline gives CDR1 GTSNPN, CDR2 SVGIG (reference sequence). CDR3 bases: TGTGCCTGGAACCCGTCCACAGGAGCTTTCTTT. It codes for CAWNPSTGAFF.

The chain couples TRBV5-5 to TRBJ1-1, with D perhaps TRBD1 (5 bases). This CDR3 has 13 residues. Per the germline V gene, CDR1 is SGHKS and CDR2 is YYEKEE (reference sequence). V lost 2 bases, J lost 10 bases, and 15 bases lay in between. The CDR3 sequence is CASSLSGRMGAFF. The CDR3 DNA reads TGTGCCAGCAGCTTATCAGGGCGAATGGGAGCTTTCTTT.

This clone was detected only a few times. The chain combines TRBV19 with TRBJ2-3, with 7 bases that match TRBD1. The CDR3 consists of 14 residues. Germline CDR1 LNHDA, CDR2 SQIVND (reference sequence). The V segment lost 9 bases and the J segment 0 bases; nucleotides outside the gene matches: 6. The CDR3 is CASSGGPSTDTQYF. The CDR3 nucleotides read TGTGCCAGCTCAGGGGGACCTAGCACAGATACGCAGTATTTT.

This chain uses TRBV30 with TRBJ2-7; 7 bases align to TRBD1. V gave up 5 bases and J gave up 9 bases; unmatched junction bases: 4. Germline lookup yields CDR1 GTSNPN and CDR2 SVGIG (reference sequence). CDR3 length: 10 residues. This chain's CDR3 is CAWDRVGQYF. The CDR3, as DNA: TGTGCCTGGGACAGGGTGGGGCAGTACTTC.

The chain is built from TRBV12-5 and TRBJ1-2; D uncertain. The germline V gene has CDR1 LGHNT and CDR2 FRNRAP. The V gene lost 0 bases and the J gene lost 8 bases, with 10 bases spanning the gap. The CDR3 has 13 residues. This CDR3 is CASGLVGGRGYTF. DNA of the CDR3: TGTGCTAGTGGTTTGGTAGGTGGGAGAGGCTACACCTTC. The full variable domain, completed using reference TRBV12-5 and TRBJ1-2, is DARVTQTPRHKVTEMGQEVTMRCQPILGHNTVFWYRQTMMQGLELLAYFRNRAPLDDSGMPKDRFSAEMPDATLATLKIQPSEPRDSAVYFCASGLVGGRGYTFGSGTRLTVV.

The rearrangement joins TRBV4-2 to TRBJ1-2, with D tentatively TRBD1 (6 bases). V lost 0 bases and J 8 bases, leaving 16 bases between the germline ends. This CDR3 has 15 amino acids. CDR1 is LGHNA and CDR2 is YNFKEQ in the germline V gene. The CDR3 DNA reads TGTGCCAGCAGCCAAGATGGACAGATCGTGGGAGGCTACACCTTC. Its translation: CASSQDGQIVGGYTF.

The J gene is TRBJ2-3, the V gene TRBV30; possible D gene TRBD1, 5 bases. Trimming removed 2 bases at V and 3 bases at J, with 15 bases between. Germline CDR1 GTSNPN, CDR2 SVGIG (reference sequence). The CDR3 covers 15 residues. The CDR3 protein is CAWSRDSAGTDTQYF. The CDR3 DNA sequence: TGTGCCTGGAGTCGCGACAGTGCTGGTACAGATACGCAGTATTTT.

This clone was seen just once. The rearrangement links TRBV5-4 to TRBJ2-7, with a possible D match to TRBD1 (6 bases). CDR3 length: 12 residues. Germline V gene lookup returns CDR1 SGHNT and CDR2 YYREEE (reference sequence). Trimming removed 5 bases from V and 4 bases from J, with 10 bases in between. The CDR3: CASRIQGYEQYF. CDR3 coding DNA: TGTGCCAGCAGGATACAGGGTTACGAGCAGTACTTC.

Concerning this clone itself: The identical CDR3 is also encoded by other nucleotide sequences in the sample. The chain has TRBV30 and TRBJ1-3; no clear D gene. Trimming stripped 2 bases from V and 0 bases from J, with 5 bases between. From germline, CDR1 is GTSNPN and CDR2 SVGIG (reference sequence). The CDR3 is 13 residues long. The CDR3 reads CAWSTGSGNTIYF. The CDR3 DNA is TGTGCCTGGAGTACCGGCTCTGGAAACACCATATATTTT.

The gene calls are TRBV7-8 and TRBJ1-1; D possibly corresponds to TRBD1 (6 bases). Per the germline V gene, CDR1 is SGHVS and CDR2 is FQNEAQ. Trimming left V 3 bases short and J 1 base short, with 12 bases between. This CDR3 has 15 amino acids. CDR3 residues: CASSLTTGRNTEAFF. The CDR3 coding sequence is TGTGCCAGCAGCTTGACAACAGGGCGGAACACTGAAGCTTTCTTT.

CDR3 coding DNA: TGTGCCAGCAGTGAACAACTAGCAGATACGCAGTATTTT. Translation gives CASSEQLADTQYF. J is TRBJ2-3 and V is TRBV6-4; D is perhaps TRBD2 (5 bases). V lost 3 bases to trimming and J lost 4 bases, with 8 bases between them. The CDR3 sequence is 13 residues long. Per germline, CDR1 MRHNA and CDR2 SNTAGT.

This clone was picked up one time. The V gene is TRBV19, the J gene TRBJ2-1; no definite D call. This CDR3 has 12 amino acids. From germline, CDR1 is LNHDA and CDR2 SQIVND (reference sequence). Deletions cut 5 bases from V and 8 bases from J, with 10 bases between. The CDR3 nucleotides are TGTGCCAGTAGTCCGCACACCCATGAGCAGTTCTTC. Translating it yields CASSPHTHEQFF.

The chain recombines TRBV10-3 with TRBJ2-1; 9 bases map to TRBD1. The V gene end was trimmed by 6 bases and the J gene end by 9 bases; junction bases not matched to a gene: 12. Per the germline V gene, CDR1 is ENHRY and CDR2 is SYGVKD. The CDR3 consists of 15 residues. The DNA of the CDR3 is TGTGCCATCAGCCCCGACAGGGGGAGTTCAATTGAGCAGTTCTTC. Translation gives CAISPDRGSSIEQFF.

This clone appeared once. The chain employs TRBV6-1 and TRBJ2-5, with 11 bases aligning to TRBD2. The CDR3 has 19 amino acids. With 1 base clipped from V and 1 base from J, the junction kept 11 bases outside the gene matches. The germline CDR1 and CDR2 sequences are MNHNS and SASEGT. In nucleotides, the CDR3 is TGTGCCAGCAGTGAAGGAGGTAGCGGGAGGGCCGTCGTCCAAGAGACCCAGTACTTC. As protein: CASSEGGSGRAVVQETQYF.